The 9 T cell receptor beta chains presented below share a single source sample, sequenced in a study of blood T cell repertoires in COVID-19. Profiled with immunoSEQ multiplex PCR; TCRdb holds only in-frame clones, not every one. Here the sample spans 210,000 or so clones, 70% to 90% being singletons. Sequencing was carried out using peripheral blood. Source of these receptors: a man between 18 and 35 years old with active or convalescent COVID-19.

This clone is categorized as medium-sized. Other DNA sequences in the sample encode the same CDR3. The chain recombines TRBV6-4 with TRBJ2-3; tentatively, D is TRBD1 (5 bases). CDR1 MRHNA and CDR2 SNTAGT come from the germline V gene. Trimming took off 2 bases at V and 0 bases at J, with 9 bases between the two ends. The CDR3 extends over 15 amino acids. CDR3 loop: CASSDGAGSTDTQYF. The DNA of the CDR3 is TGTGCCAGCAGTGACGGGGCAGGAAGCACAGATACGCAGTATTTT.

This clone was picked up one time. CDR3 coding DNA: TGCGCCAGCAGCCAAGACCTATTACCCAGGGCGGGGGGGTTAGATACGCAGTATTTT. The encoded protein is CASSQDLLPRAGGLDTQYF. This chain uses TRBV4-3 with TRBJ2-3; 9 nucleotides match TRBD2. The CDR3 runs to 19 residues. Germline V gene lookup returns CDR1 LGHNA and CDR2 YSLEER. J was trimmed by 5 bases and V by 0 bases; bases with no gene match: 15.

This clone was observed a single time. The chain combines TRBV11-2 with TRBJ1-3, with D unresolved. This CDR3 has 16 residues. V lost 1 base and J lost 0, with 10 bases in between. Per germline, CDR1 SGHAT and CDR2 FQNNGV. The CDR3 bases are TGTGCCAGCAGCTTAGCTGTGGCAGGCTCTGGAAACACCATATATTTT. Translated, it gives CASSLAVAGSGNTIYF.

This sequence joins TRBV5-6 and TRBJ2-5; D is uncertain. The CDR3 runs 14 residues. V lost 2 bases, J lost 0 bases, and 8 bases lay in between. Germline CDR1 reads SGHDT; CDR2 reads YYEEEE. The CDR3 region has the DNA TGTGCCAGCAGCTTACCCAGTCACCAAGAGACCCAGTACTTC. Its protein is CASSLPSHQETQYF.

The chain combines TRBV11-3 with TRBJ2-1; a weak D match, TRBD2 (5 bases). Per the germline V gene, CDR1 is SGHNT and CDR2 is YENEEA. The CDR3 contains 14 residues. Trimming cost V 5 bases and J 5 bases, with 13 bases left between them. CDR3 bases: TGTGCCAGCAGCCCTAGCCCGGCCCACAATGAGCAGTTCTTC. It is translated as CASSPSPAHNEQFF.

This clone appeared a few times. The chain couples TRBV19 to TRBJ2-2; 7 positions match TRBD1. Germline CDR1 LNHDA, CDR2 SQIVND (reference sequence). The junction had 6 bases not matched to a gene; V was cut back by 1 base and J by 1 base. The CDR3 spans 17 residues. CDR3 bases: TGTGCCAGTAGTATAGCCCCTCCAGGGGGGAACACCGGGGAGCTGTTTTTT. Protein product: CASSIAPPGGNTGELFF.

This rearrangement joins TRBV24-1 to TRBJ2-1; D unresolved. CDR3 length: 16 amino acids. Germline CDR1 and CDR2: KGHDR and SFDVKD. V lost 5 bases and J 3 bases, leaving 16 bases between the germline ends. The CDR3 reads CATSGTPVAGYNEQFF. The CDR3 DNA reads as TGTGCCACCAGTGGCACCCCAGTAGCCGGCTACAATGAGCAGTTCTTC.

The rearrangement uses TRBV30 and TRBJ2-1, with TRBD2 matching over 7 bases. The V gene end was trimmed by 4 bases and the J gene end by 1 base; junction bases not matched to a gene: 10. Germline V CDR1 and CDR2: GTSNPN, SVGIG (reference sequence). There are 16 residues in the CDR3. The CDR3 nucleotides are TGTGCCTGGACCCCCGGACTAGTCCCGTCCTACAATGAGCAGTTCTTC. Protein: CAWTPGLVPSYNEQFF. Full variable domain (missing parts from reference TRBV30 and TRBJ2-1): SQTIHQWPATLVQPVGSPLSLECTVEGTSNPNLYWYRQAAGRGLQLLFYSVGIGQISSEVPQNLSASRPQDRQFILSSKKLLLSDSGFYLCAWTPGLVPSYNEQFFGPGTRLTVL.

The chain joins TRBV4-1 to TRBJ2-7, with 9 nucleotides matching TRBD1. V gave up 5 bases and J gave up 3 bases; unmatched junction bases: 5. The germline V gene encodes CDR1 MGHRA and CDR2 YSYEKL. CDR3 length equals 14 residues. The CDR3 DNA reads TGCGCCAGCAGCGAGACAGGGGGTAGCTACGAGCAGTACTTC. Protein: CASSETGGSYEQYF.